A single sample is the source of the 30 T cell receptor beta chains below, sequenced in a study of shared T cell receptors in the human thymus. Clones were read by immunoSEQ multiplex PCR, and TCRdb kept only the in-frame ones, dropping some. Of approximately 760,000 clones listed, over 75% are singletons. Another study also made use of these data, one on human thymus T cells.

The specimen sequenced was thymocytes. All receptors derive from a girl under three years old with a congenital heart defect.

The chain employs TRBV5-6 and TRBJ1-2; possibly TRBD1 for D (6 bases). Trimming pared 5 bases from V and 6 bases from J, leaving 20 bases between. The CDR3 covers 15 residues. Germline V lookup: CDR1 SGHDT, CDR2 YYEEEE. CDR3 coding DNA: TGTGCCAGCAGGCTTTTCGGGGACACAGGGAATGGCTACACCTTC. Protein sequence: CASRLFGDTGNGYTF.

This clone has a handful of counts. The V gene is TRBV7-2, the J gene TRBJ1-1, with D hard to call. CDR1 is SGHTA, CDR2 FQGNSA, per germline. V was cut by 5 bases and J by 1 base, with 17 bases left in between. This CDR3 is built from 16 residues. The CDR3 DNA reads TGTGCCAGCAGCCCGCTGGGAGGGCGGACGAACACTGAAGCTTTCTTT. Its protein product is CASSPLGGRTNTEAFF.

CDR3 sequence reads: CASTRTSGAGYEQYF. The CDR3 DNA is TGTGCCAGCACCAGGACTAGCGGCGCTGGGTACGAGCAGTACTTC. The genes are TRBV5-6 and TRBJ2-7; 10 nucleotides line up with TRBD2. CDR1 and CDR2 from the germline V gene are SGHDT and YYEEEE. V trimming: 6 bases; J trimming: 4 bases; junction bases outside the gene matches: 10. The CDR3 is 15 residues long.

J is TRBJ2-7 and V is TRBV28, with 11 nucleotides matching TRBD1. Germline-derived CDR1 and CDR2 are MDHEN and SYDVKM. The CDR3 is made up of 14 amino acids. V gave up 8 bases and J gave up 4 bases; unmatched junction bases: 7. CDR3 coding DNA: TGTGCCAGCCATTCGGACAGGGGGCGTTACGAGCAGTACTTC. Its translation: CASHSDRGRYEQYF. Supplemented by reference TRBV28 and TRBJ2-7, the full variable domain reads DVKVTQSSRYLVKRTGEKVFLECVQDMDHENMFWYRQDPGLGLRLIYFSYDVKMKEKGDIPEGYSVSREKKERFSLILESASTNQTSMYLCASHSDRGRYEQYFGPGTRLTVT.

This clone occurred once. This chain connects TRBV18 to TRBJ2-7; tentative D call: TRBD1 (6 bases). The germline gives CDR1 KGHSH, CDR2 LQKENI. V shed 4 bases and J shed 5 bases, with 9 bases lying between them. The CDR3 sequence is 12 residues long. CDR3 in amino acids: CASSQQGNEQYF. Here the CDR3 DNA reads TGTGCCAGCTCACAACAGGGAAACGAGCAGTACTTC.

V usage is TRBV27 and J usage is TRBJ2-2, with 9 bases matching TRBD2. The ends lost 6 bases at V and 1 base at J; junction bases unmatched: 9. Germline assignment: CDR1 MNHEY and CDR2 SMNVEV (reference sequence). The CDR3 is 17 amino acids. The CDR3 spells CASRQVAGELNTGELFF. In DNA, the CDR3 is TGTGCCAGCAGGCAGGTAGCGGGGGAGCTGAACACCGGGGAGCTGTTTTTT.

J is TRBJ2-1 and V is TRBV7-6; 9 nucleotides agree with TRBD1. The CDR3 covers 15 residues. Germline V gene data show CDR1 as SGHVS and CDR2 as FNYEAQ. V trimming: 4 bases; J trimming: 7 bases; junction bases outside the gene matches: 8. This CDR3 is CASSWTGAPENEQFF. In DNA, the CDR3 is TGTGCCAGCAGCTGGACAGGGGCCCCAGAGAATGAGCAGTTCTTC. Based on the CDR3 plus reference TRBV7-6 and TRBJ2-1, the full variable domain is GAGVSQSPRYKVTKRGQDVALRCDPISGHVSLYWYRQALGQGPEFLTYFNYEAQQDKSGLPNDRFSAERPEGSISTLTIQRTEQRDSAMYRCASSWTGAPENEQFFGPGTRLTVL.

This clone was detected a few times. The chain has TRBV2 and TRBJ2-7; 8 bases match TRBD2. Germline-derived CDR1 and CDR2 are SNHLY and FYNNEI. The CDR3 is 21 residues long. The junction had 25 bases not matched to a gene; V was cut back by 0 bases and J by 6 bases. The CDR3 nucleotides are TGTGCCAGCAGTGAAGCGCGAGGTTCCAGCGGGGGTTCTTGGGGAGCGGGCGAGCAGTACTTC. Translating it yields CASSEARGSSGGSWGAGEQYF.

CDR3 region: CAIRADFYEQYF. DNA of the CDR3: TGTGCCATCAGGGCGGACTTCTACGAGCAGTACTTC. The chain links TRBV10-3 to TRBJ2-7, with D maybe TRBD2 (5 bases). The V end was cut by 6 bases, the J end by 3 bases, with 9 bases between. Germline V gives CDR1 ENHRY, CDR2 SYGVKD. This CDR3 spans 12 amino acids.

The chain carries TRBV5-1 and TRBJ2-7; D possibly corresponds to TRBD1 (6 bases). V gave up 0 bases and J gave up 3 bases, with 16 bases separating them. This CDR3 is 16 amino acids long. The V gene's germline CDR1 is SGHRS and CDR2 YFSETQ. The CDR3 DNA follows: TGCGCCAGCAGCTTGGGGCCGGCAGGGGATATCTACGAGCAGTACTTC. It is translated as CASSLGPAGDIYEQYF.

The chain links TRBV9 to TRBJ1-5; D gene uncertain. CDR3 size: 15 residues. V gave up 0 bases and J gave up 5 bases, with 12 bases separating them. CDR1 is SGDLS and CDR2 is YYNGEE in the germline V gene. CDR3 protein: CASSVGPTPDQPQHF. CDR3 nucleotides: TGTGCCAGCAGCGTAGGCCCCACTCCCGATCAGCCCCAGCATTTT.

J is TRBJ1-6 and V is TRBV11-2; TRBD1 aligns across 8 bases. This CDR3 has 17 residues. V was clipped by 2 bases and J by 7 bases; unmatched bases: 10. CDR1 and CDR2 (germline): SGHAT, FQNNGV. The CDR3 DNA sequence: TGTGCCAGCAGCTTAAATCGTCCGGGACAGGAAAATTCACCCCTCCACTTT. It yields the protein CASSLNRPGQENSPLHF.

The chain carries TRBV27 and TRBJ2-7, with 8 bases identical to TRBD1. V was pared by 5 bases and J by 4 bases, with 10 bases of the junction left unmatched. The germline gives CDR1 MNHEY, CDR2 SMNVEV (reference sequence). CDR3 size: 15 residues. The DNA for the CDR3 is TGTGCCAGCAGTCCGGGACAGGCGAATCCTTACGAGCAGTACTTC. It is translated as CASSPGQANPYEQYF.

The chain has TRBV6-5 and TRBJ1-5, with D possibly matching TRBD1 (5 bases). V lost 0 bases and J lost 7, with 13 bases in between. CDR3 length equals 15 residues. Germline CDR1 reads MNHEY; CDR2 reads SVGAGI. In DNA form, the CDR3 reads TGTGCCAGCAGTTACTCGTGGCAGGGAACCCAGCCCCAGCATTTT. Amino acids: CASSYSWQGTQPQHF.

This chain's CDR3 is CASSQEYTPGNQPQHF. In DNA, the CDR3 is TGCGCCAGCAGCCAAGAATACACCCCCGGCAATCAGCCCCAGCATTTT. The V gene is TRBV4-1, the J gene TRBJ1-5; D gene uncertain. Per the germline V gene, CDR1 is MGHRA and CDR2 is YSYEKL. The CDR3 extends over 16 amino acids. Trimming shortened V by 0 bases and J by 2 bases, and 11 bases separated the two germline ends.

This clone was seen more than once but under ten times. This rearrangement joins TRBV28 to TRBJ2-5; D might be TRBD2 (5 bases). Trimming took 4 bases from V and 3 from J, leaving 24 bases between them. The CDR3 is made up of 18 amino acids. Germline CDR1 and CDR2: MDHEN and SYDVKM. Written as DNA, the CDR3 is TGTGCCAGCAGTTCCCCCCGACATTCGGACTCGGATAAAGAGACCCAGTACTTC. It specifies CASSSPRHSDSDKETQYF.

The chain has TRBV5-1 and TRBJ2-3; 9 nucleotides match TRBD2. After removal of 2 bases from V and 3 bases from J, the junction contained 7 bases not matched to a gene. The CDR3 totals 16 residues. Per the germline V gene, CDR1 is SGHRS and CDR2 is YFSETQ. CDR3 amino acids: CASSLISGGPTDTQYF. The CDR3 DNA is TGCGCCAGCAGCTTAATAAGCGGGGGGCCGACAGATACGCAGTATTTT.

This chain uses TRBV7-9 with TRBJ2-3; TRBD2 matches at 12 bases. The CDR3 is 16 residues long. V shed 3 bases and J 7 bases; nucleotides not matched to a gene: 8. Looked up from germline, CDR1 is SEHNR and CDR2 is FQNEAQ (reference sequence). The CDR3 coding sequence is TGTGCCAGCAGCTTTCAGGCACTAGCGGGGGGAAATACGCAGTATTTT. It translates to CASSFQALAGGNTQYF.

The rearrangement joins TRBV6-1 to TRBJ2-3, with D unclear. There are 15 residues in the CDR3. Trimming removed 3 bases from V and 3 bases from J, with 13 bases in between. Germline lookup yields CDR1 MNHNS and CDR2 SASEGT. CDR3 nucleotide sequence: TGTGCCAGCAGTGAGGGCAGACCCCGTACAGATACGCAGTATTTT. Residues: CASSEGRPRTDTQYF.

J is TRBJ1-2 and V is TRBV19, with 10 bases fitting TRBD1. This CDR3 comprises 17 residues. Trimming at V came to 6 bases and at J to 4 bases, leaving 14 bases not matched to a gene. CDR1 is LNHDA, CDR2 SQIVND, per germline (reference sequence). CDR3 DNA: TGTGCCAGTAGCCCAGCGCCCGGGACAGGGGACGGCTATGGCTACACCTTC. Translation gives CASSPAPGTGDGYGYTF.

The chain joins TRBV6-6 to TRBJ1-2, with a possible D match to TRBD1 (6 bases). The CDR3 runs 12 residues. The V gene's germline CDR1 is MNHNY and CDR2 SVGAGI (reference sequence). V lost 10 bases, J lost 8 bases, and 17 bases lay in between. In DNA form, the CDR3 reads TGTGCCATCTTACAGGGCATCACAGGCTACACCTTC. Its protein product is CAILQGITGYTF.

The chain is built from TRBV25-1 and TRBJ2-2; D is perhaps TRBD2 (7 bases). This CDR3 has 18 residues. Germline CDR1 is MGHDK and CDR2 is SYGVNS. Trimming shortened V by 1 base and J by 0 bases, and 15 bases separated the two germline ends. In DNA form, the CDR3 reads TGTGCCAGCAGTGAATTCGGGGGGCCAGCCGCGAACACCGGGGAGCTGTTTTTT. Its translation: CASSEFGGPAANTGELFF.

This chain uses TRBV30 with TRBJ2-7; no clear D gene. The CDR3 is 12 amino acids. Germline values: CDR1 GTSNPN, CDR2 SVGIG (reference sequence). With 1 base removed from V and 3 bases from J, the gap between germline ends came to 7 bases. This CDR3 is CAWSERFYEQYF. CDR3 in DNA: TGTGCCTGGAGTGAGAGGTTCTACGAGCAGTACTTC.

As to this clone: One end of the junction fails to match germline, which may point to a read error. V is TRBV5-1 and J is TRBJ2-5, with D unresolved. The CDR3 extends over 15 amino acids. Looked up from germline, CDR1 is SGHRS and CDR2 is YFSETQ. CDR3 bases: TGTGCCAGCAGCTTGAGAGCAGCTGAGGCAGAGACCCAGTACTTC. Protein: CASSLRAAEAETQYF.

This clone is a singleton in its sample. The CDR3 is CASSLGVVGGNEAFF. The CDR3 DNA reads as TGTGCCAGCAGTTTAGGGGTGGTAGGGGGAAATGAAGCTTTCTTT. V and J are TRBV27 and TRBJ1-1, with D possibly being TRBD1 (6 bases). Germline CDR1 MNHEY, CDR2 SMNVEV (reference sequence). The CDR3 spans 15 residues. Trimming shortened V by 2 bases and J by 7 bases, and 17 bases separated the two germline ends.

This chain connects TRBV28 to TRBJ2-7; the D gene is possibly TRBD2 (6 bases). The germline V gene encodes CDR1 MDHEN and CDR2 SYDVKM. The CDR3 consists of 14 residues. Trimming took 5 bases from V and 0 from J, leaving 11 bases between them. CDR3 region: CASSKTGGSYEQYF. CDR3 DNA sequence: TGTGCCAGCAGTAAAACCGGGGGCTCCTACGAGCAGTACTTC. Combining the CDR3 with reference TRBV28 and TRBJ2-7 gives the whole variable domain DVKVTQSSRYLVKRTGEKVFLECVQDMDHENMFWYRQDPGLGLRLIYFSYDVKMKEKGDIPEGYSVSREKKERFSLILESASTNQTSMYLCASSKTGGSYEQYFGPGTRLTVT.

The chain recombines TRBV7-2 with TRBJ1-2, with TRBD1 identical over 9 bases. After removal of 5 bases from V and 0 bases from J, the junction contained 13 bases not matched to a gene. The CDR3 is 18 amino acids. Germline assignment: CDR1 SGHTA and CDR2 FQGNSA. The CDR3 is CASSPPGTGFGANYGYTF. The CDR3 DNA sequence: TGTGCCAGCAGCCCTCCCGGGACAGGGTTTGGCGCTAACTATGGCTACACCTTC.

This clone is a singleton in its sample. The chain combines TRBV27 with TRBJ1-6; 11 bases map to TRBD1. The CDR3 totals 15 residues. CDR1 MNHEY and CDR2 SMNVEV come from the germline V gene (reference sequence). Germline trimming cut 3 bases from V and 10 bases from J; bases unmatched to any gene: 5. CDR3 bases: TGTGCCAGCAGTTTCGGGACAGGGGGTGCCTCACCCCTCCACTTT. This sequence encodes CASSFGTGGASPLHF.

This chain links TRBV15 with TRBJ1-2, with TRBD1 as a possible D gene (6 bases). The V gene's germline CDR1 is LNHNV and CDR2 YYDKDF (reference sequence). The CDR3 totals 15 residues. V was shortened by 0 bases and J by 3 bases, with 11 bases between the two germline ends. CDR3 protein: CATSRERTADYGYTF. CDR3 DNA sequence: TGTGCCACCAGCAGAGAACGGACAGCGGACTATGGCTACACCTTC.

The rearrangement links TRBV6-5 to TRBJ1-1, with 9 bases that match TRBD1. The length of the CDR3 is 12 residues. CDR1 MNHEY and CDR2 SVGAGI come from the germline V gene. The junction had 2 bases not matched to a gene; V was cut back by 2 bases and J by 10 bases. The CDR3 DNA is TGTGCCAGCAGTTACGGGACAGGGAGAGCTTTCTTT. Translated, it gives CASSYGTGRAFF.